Sequencing of this T cell receptor beta chain was carried out in a study of T cell responses to AZD1222 COVID-19 vaccine. The CDR3 spans 18 residues. Germline V CDR1 and CDR2: MDHEN, SYDVKM. General observations from the study: Clonal diversity was possibly underestimated; the donors were predominantly white British and more often female.

Method: immunoSEQ multiplex PCR; TCRdb's copy keeps in-frame clones and lacks some. The repertoire consists of 110,000 to 150,000 clones, with approximately 90% occurring once and the leading ten covering around 3.3%. This clone was found a few times. Its target is not known. The junction departs from the called germline gene at one end, perhaps through a read error. V is TRBV28 and J is TRBJ2-1; D possibly corresponds to TRBD1 (5 bases). The source of this sequence is an adult who received the AZD1222 COVID-19 vaccine. This material consisted of peripheral blood, taken 28 days after the second AZD1222 dose. The CDR3 DNA reads as TGTGCCAGCGGTTTCATACCAGGGTATCGAGACCCTTACAATGAGCAGTTCTTC. Its protein product is CASGFIPGYRDPYNEQFF.